Shown below are 31 T cell receptor beta chains from a single sample sequenced in a study of blood T cells in healthy people across ages. For the second PCR, which ran for roughly 6 to 12 cycles, a sample-barcoded 5' primer and a J-beta primer mix were used. TCRdb reprocessed the 5' RACE reads with MiXCR, giving one entry per CDR3 protein. The table includes 800,000 or so distinct CDR3 sequences, under 80% detected once. The sample consisted of blood. These receptors were taken from a young man in good health.

In this sample, this clonotype turned up a few times. The chain uses TRBV15 and TRBJ2-2; 7 nucleotides line up with TRBD1. The junction had 4 bases not matched to a gene; V was cut back by 0 bases and J by 6 bases. Germline V lookup: CDR1 LNHNV, CDR2 YYDKDF (reference sequence). The CDR3 runs to 15 residues. The CDR3 region has the DNA TGTGCCACCAGCAGAGATCGCACAGGGGCCGGGGAGCTGTTTTTT. Amino acid sequence: CATSRDRTGAGELFF.

This rearrangement joins TRBV6-2 or TRBV6-3 to TRBJ2-6; the D call may be TRBD1 or TRBD2 (5 bases each). CDR1 and CDR2 (germline): MNHEY, SVGEGT. V was clipped by 5 bases and J by 1 base, with 21 bases between them. This CDR3 spans 19 amino acids. Here the CDR3 DNA reads TGTGCCAGCAGTCTGACCGGGACGGGTCAAGTATCTGGGGCCAACGTCCTGACTTTC. It translates to CASSLTGTGQVSGANVLTF.

About this clonotype: At one end the junction does not follow the germline gene, possibly because of a read error. V gene TRBV29-1 combines with J gene TRBJ1-2; D is ambiguous. Germline CDR1 and CDR2: SQVTM and ANQGSEA. This CDR3 comprises 13 residues. CDR3 DNA: TGCAGCGTTGAAGTCTACGTTAACTATGGCCACACCTTC. Its protein product is CSVEVYVNYGHTF.

This chain links TRBV7-3 with TRBJ2-1; 11 nucleotides match TRBD2. The CDR3 runs 14 residues. CDR1 SGHTA and CDR2 FQGTGA come from the germline V gene. Trimming took 6 bases from V and 10 from J; bases not matched to a gene: 8. CDR3 in DNA: TGTGCCAGCAGGCTTAGCGGGGGGGCCAAGGAGCAGTTCTTC. Translated: CASRLSGGAKEQFF.

The V call is TRBV29-1, the J call TRBJ1-2; D unresolved. The CDR3 runs to 12 residues. The V gene lost 4 bases and the J gene lost 6 bases, with 12 bases spanning the gap. The germline V gene has CDR1 SQVTM and CDR2 ANQGSEA. CDR3 DNA sequence: TGCAGCGTTGGGGAGAACGAGCATGGCTACACCTTC. Its translation: CSVGENEHGYTF.

Remarks on this clonotype: One junction end disagrees with the germline gene, perhaps due to a read error. V gene TRBV6-5 combines with J gene TRBJ2-7; a weak D match, TRBD1 (6 bases). Germline V CDR1 and CDR2: MNHEY, SVGAGI. The CDR3 covers 15 residues. This chain's CDR3 is CASGYVPGTTYEQYF. The CDR3, as DNA: TGTGCCAGCGGTTACGTGCCAGGGACAACCTACGAGCAGTACTTC.

This clonotype was counted at least ten times. This sequence joins TRBV29-1 and TRBJ2-1; D call uncertain. Looked up from germline, CDR1 is SQVTM and CDR2 is ANQGSEA. The CDR3 extends over 15 amino acids. V was cut by 2 bases and J by 0 bases, with 11 bases left in between. The CDR3 protein is CSVESGDGSYNEQFF. DNA for the CDR3: TGCAGCGTTGAATCCGGTGACGGCTCCTACAATGAGCAGTTCTTC.

The V call is TRBV6-5, the J call TRBJ2-7; D is uncertain. Trimming cost V 0 bases and J 0 bases, with 6 bases left between them. Germline values: CDR1 MNHEY, CDR2 SVGAGI. The CDR3 has 14 residues. CDR3 nucleotides: TGTGCCAGCAGTTACTCTATCCCCTCCTACGAGCAGTACTTC. Translating it yields CASSYSIPSYEQYF.

V and J are TRBV5-1 and TRBJ2-5, with TRBD1 matching 9 bases. J gave up 3 bases and V 6 bases, and 9 bases lay outside the gene matches. CDR1 and CDR2 (germline): SGHRS, YFSETQ. The CDR3 is made up of 15 amino acids. CDR3 sequence: CASTDRGGHEETQYF. The CDR3 nucleotides read TGCGCCAGCACCGACAGGGGGGGACACGAAGAGACCCAGTACTTC.

The rearrangement uses TRBV3-1 and TRBJ2-3; the match to TRBD2 covers 9 bases. The V gene end was trimmed by 5 bases and the J gene end by 4 bases; junction bases not matched to a gene: 7. The CDR3 is 15 amino acids. Germline lookup yields CDR1 LGHDT and CDR2 YNNKEL (reference sequence). The CDR3 sequence is CASSLRASGADTQYF. CDR3 bases: TGTGCCAGCAGCTTGAGGGCTAGCGGGGCAGATACGCAGTATTTT.

V and J are TRBV12-3 or TRBV12-4 and TRBJ2-7; no reliable D call. The ends were cut back, 11 bases at V and 4 bases at J, with 9 bases in the middle. This CDR3 has 10 residues. The CDR3 DNA follows: TGTGCCGGCGGCCTGTACGAGCAGTACTTC. Its protein product is CAGGLYEQYF.

The chain employs TRBV20-1 and TRBJ1-5, with D perhaps TRBD1 (6 bases). V was clipped by 6 bases and J by 6 bases, with 18 bases between them. This CDR3 has 14 amino acids. Germline values: CDR1 DFQATT, CDR2 SNEGSKA (reference sequence). This chain's CDR3 is CSARAGTTSQPQHF. In DNA, the CDR3 is TGCAGTGCACGGGCCGGGACAACAAGTCAGCCCCAGCATTTT.

This clonotype has just a few counts. The chain employs TRBV20-1 and TRBJ2-1; D ambiguous. V was pared by 6 bases and J by 6 bases, with 12 bases between. CDR1 and CDR2 from the germline V gene are DFQATT and SNEGSKA (reference sequence). This CDR3 comprises 12 residues. The CDR3 loop is CSAFPDVNEQFF. The CDR3 DNA is TGCAGTGCCTTCCCAGATGTCAATGAGCAGTTCTTC.

Comments on this clonotype: At one end the junction does not follow the germline gene, possibly because of a read error. The chain is built from TRBV18 and TRBJ2-1; 7 bases align to TRBD2. This CDR3 has 16 amino acids. Germline V gene lookup returns CDR1 KGHSH and CDR2 LQKENI. CDR3 sequence reads: CASPPVGGSSYNEQFF. CDR3 sequence (DNA): TGTGCCAGCCCACCGGTCGGGGGGAGCTCCTACAATGAGCAGTTCTTC.

V usage is TRBV20-1 and J usage is TRBJ2-3; 8 bases line up with TRBD2. CDR3 length: 13 amino acids. J was trimmed by 1 base and V by 6 bases; bases with no gene match: 3. Germline V CDR1 and CDR2: DFQATT, SNEGSKA (reference sequence). CDR3 nucleotide sequence: TGCAGTGCCCTGACTAGCGGCACAGATACGCAGTATTTT. Translated, it gives CSALTSGTDTQYF.

This clonotype was counted between two and nine times. This chain uses TRBV11-2 with TRBJ2-7; the D is unclear. V was cut by 5 bases and J by 0 bases, with 17 bases left in between. The CDR3 is 16 residues long. Germline CDR1 is SGHAT and CDR2 is FQNNGV. The CDR3 coding sequence is TGTGCCAGCAGCCAAGCAGTGGGATTCGCCTCCTACGAGCAGTACTTC. The encoded protein is CASSQAVGFASYEQYF.

The genes are TRBV20-1 and TRBJ2-1, with 13 bases identical to TRBD2. Germline-derived CDR1 and CDR2 are DFQATT and SNEGSKA (reference sequence). The CDR3 sequence is 14 residues long. V trimming: 3 bases; J trimming: 9 bases; junction bases outside the gene matches: 5. The CDR3 reads CSASRLAGGGEQFF. Here the CDR3 DNA reads TGCAGTGCTAGCCGACTAGCGGGGGGCGGTGAGCAGTTCTTC.

The chain recombines TRBV6-5 with TRBJ1-2; maybe TRBD1 (5 bases). The CDR3 covers 15 residues. Between the trimmed V and J ends, which lost 6 bases and 2 bases, there was a span of 16 bases. Germline V gives CDR1 MNHEY, CDR2 SVGAGI. The CDR3 protein is CASRDTGLPNYGYTF. The CDR3 DNA reads TGTGCCAGCAGAGACACGGGACTTCCAAACTATGGCTACACCTTC.

This clonotype appeared once. J is TRBJ1-5 and V is TRBV12-3 or TRBV12-4, with D hard to call. The V end lost 6 bases, the J end lost 2 bases, and 17 bases lay between the germline ends. This CDR3 has 16 amino acids. The chain's CDR3 is CASSIGPKRGNQPQHF. CDR3 bases: TGTGCCAGCAGCATAGGACCGAAGAGGGGCAATCAGCCCCAGCATTTT.

V gene TRBV10-3 combines with J gene TRBJ1-4; TRBD1 is a possible D gene (5 bases). The V gene's germline CDR1 is ENHRY and CDR2 SYGVKD. Trimming shortened V by 10 bases and J by 0 bases, and 12 bases separated the two germline ends. The CDR3 contains 14 residues. The CDR3 here is CATSVGATNEKLFF. The CDR3 coding sequence is TGTGCCACAAGCGTAGGGGCAACTAATGAAAAACTGTTTTTT.

The CDR3 loop is CASSFPQGLAGGRQETQYF. In nucleotides, the CDR3 is TGTGCCAGCAGTTTCCCACAGGGACTAGCGGGGGGACGTCAAGAGACCCAGTACTTC. The chain uses TRBV28 and TRBJ2-5; 15 bases align to TRBD2. This CDR3 contains 19 residues. Germline CDR1 is MDHEN and CDR2 is SYDVKM. Unmatched junction bases numbered 10, after V lost 3 bases and J lost 2 bases. The full variable domain, in which reference TRBV28 and TRBJ2-5 provide the parts outside the CDR3, is DVKVTQSSRYLVKRTGEKVFLECVQDMDHENMFWYRQDPGLGLRLIYFSYDVKMKEKGDIPEGYSVSREKKERFSLILESASTNQTSMYLCASSFPQGLAGGRQETQYFGPGTRLLVL.

This clonotype has a single count. The V call is TRBV7-2, the J call TRBJ2-2; D is undetermined. The germline CDR1 and CDR2 sequences are SGHTA and FQGNSA. This CDR3 is built from 14 residues. V lost 2 bases to trimming and J lost 3 bases, with 7 bases between them. The CDR3 loop is CASSLNGYTGELFF. The CDR3 coding sequence is TGTGCCAGCAGCTTAAACGGCTACACCGGGGAGCTGTTTTTT.

On this clonotype itself: An end of the junction differs from the germline gene, which may be a read error. The chain joins TRBV2 to TRBJ2-1; D perhaps matches TRBD1 (6 bases). Germline assignment: CDR1 SNHLY and CDR2 FYNNEI. This CDR3 spans 18 amino acids. CDR3 region: CASSEIFDRTSSYNEQFF. The CDR3 DNA reads as TGTGCCAGCAGTGAAATTTTCGACAGGACCAGCTCCTACAATGAACAGTTCTTC.

V and J are TRBV9 and TRBJ2-1; D might be TRBD2 (6 bases). Germline CDR1 and CDR2: SGDLS and YYNGEE. Trimming stripped 3 bases from V and 4 bases from J, with 14 bases between. The CDR3 length is 15 residues. The CDR3: CASSERGEEYNEQFF. DNA for the CDR3: TGTGCCAGCAGCGAAAGAGGGGAGGAATACAATGAGCAGTTCTTC. The full variable domain, completed using reference TRBV9 and TRBJ2-1, is DSGVTQTPKHLITATGQRVTLRCSPRSGDLSVYWYQQSLDQGLQFLIQYYNGEERAKGNILERFSAQQFPDLHSELNLSSLELGDSALYFCASSERGEEYNEQFFGPGTRLTVL.

The V gene is TRBV20-1, the J gene TRBJ1-5, with D tentatively TRBD1 (6 bases). The V gene's germline CDR1 is DFQATT and CDR2 SNEGSKA (reference sequence). Trimming pared 0 bases from V and 2 bases from J, leaving 14 bases between. There are 16 residues in the CDR3. The CDR3 region has the DNA TGCAGTGCTAGAGATCAGACAGGAAAAGGCAATCAGCCCCAGCATTTT. Residues: CSARDQTGKGNQPQHF.

This clonotype appeared a few times. V usage is TRBV30 and J usage is TRBJ2-1, with D perhaps TRBD1 or TRBD2 (6 bases each). The germline V and J ends were trimmed by 0 bases and 8 bases, with 14 bases remaining between them. Germline V lookup: CDR1 GTSNPN, CDR2 SVGIG (reference sequence). The CDR3 covers 14 residues. The chain's CDR3 is CAWSVLRGADEQFF. CDR3 nucleotide sequence: TGTGCCTGGAGTGTACTAAGGGGGGCGGATGAGCAGTTCTTC.

The genes are TRBV4-3 and TRBJ2-5; D possibly corresponds to TRBD2 (5 bases). CDR1 and CDR2 from the germline V gene are LGHNA and YSLEER. The V and J ends lost 4 bases and 6 bases respectively, with 21 bases between them. CDR3 length: 16 amino acids. The CDR3 coding sequence is TGCGCCAGCAGCCCGAATGGGGAGACGCTGCCCCAGACCCAGTACTTC. Its protein product is CASSPNGETLPQTQYF.

The rearrangement joins TRBV4-2 to TRBJ2-4; D might be TRBD1 (6 bases). TRBJ2-7 matches the DNA end more closely, so the J call is doubtful. Germline loops: CDR1 LGHNA, CDR2 YNFKEQ. CDR3 length: 17 residues. This CDR3 is CASSQDALGQRNYEQYF. The CDR3 DNA follows: TGTGCCAGCAGCCAAGACGCTTTAGGACAGCGCAACTACGAGCAGTACTTC.

The chain carries TRBV28 and TRBJ2-7; D remains unclear. Germline V lookup: CDR1 MDHEN, CDR2 SYDVKM. The CDR3 contains 14 residues. V was cut by 1 base and J by 8 bases, with 15 bases left in between. The CDR3 is CASSLLDPSVQQYF. The CDR3 DNA reads as TGTGCCAGCAGTTTATTAGACCCCTCGGTCCAGCAGTACTTC.

The chain uses TRBV24-1 and TRBJ2-1, with 11 bases that match TRBD2. This CDR3 comprises 19 residues. Germline CDR1 is KGHDR and CDR2 is SFDVKD. Germline trimming cut 1 base from V and 6 bases from J; bases unmatched to any gene: 13. CDR3 region: CATSDFKSLGTSGINEQFF. In DNA form, the CDR3 reads TGTGCCACCAGTGATTTCAAGTCGTTGGGGACTAGCGGCATCAATGAGCAGTTCTTC.

The chain recombines TRBV6-1 with TRBJ2-3; 7 positions match TRBD2. The trim removed 5 bases at V and 4 bases at J, leaving 15 bases unmatched. The CDR3 is made up of 17 amino acids. Germline lookup yields CDR1 MNHNS and CDR2 SASEGT. CDR3 sequence: CASSTGSSGGGPDTQYF. DNA for the CDR3: TGTGCCAGCAGTACCGGGTCTAGCGGAGGCGGCCCAGATACGCAGTATTTT.